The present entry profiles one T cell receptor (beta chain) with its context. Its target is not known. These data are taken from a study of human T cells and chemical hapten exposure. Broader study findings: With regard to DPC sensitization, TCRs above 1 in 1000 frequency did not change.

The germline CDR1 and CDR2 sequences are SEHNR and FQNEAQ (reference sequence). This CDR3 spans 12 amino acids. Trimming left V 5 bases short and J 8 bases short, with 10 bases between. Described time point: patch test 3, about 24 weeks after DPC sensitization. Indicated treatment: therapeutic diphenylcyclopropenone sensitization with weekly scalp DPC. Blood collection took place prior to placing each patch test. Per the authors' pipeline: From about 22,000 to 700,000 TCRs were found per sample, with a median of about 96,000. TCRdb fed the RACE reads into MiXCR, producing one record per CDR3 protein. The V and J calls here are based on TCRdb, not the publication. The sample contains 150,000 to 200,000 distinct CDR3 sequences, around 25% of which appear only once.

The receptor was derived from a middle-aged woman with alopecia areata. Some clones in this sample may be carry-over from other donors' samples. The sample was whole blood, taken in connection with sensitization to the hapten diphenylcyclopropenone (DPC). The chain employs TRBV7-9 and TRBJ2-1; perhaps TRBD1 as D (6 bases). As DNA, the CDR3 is TGTGCCAGCAGCCGGGACAAGGATGAGCAGTTCTTC. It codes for CASSRDKDEQFF.